This entry concerns a single T cell receptor (beta chain). The germline V gene encodes CDR1 SGHRS and CDR2 YFSETQ. V was pared by 2 bases and J by 3 bases, with 12 bases between. This CDR3 is 16 amino acids long. The data derive from a study of CD39 and CD103 CD8 tumor-infiltrating T cells. DNA input per subset was roughly 9,500 to 110,000 sorted cells. Using immunoSEQ multiplex PCR, the repertoire was profiled, and TCRdb retains in-frame clones only, with some absent. Altogether under 4,000 clones are present, 60% to 70% being singletons, with the ten largest covering less than 30%. DN, SP and DP CD8 TIL subsets came from CD39/CD103 sorting of CD3+CD4-CD8+CD45RA- cells.

Material: CD39- CD103- CD8+ T cells sorted from the tumor. Sample subset: CD103-CD39- double-negative CD45RA- CD8 T cells. The receptor comes from a human donor with head and neck squamous cell carcinoma. The chain joins TRBV5-1 to TRBJ1-6; TRBD1 might be the D (5 bases). For the CDR3, the DNA is TGCGCCAGCAGCTTAAATAGTGGGGGCTATAATTCACCCCTCCACTTT. Its protein product is CASSLNSGGYNSPLHF.